This T cell receptor beta chain stems from a study of post-analysis software for immune sequencing data. Study in general: The patients showed relapsing-remitting, secondary progressive and progressive-relapsing multiple sclerosis courses.

The study, taken as a whole, reports: Compared against controls, patients with multiple sclerosis displayed significantly lower normalized Chao1 diversity. By F measure, samples from a shared preparation batch strongly co-clustered. Roughly five TRBV segments appeared more often in patients than in controls, and TRBV5-6, TRBV5-1 and TRBV20-1 were among these.

Every TCR beta cDNA library bore unique molecular identifiers. Yield was roughly 500,000 cDNA molecules from approximately 0.91 to 9.4 million T cells. Each CDR3 protein is one row after TCRdb ran MiXCR on the PCR reads. Of approximately 630,000 distinct CDR3 sequences in the sample, over 45% were seen once. This CDR3 region has 16 residues. CDR1 is SEHNR and CDR2 is FQNEAQ in the germline V gene (reference sequence). Trimming removed 2 bases from V and 4 bases from J; junction bases left unmatched: 8. Of note for this clonotype: Its specificity is not known.

The sequencing input was blood. This receptor was identified in a girl aged 2 to 10 with multiple sclerosis. The rearrangement joins TRBV7-9 to TRBJ2-1, with TRBD1 matching over 7 bases. Here the CDR3 reads CASSLTAGTAYNEQFF. CDR3 sequence (DNA): TGTGCCAGCAGCTTAACAGCCGGGACAGCTTACAATGAGCAGTTCTTC.